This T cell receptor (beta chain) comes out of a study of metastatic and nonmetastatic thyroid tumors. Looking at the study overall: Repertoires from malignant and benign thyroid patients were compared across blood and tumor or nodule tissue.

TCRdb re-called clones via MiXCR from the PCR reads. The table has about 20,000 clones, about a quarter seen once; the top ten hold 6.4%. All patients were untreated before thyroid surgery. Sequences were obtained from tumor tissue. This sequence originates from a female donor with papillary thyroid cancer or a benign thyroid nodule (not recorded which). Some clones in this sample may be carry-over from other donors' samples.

The CDR3 is CASSLGQRETQYF. As DNA, the CDR3 is TGTGCCAGCAGCTTAGGACAAAGAGAGACCCAGTACTTC. V usage is TRBV7-2 and J usage is TRBJ2-5; D is undetermined. V was pared by 1 base and J by 4 bases, with 7 bases between. The germline V gene has CDR1 SGHTA and CDR2 FQGNSA. This CDR3 has 13 amino acids.